This T cell receptor (beta chain) is drawn from a study of T cell responses to AZD1222 COVID-19 vaccine. Study observations and caveats: Vaccine-related CD4 TCRs covered spike, predominating at 160-218 and 743-854. Repertoires were collected only later (after the peak T cell response had occurred). In a largely white British group with more females than males, clonal diversity was possibly underestimated. AZD1222 recipients seropositive at baseline numbered only five or six.

Points on this clone: Its antigen remains unknown.

The germline CDR1 and CDR2 sequences are PRHDT and FYEKMQ (reference sequence). V lost 0 bases to trimming and J lost 6 bases, with 9 bases between them. CDR3 length equals 13 residues. Only in-frame clones appear in the TCRdb table, and some are missing; sequencing was by immunoSEQ multiplex PCR. This sample has 35,000 to 50,000 clones, with roughly 78% found just once. Sample: peripheral blood, taken 28 days after the second dose of the MenACWY control vaccine. This TCR was sampled from an adult who received the MenACWY meningococcal vaccine as a control. This chain links TRBV13 with TRBJ2-7; D call uncertain. CDR3 protein: CASSLGTGSEQYF. The DNA of the CDR3 is TGTGCCAGCAGCTTAGGCACCGGAAGCGAGCAGTACTTC.